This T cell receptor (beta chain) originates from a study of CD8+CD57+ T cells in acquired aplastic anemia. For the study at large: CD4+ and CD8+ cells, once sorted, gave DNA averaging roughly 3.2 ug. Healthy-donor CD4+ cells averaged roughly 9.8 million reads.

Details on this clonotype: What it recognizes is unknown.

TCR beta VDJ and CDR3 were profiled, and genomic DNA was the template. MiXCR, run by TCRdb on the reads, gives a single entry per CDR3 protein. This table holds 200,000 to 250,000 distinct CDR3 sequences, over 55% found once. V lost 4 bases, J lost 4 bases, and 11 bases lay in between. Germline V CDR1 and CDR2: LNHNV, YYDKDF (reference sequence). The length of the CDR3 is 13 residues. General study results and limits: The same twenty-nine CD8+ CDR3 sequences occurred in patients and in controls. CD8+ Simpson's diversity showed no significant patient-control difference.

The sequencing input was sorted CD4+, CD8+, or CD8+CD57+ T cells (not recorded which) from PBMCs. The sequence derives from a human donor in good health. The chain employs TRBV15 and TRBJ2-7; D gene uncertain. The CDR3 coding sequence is TGTGCCACCAGCATTCGGATAGGTTACGAGCAGTACTTC. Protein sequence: CATSIRIGYEQYF.